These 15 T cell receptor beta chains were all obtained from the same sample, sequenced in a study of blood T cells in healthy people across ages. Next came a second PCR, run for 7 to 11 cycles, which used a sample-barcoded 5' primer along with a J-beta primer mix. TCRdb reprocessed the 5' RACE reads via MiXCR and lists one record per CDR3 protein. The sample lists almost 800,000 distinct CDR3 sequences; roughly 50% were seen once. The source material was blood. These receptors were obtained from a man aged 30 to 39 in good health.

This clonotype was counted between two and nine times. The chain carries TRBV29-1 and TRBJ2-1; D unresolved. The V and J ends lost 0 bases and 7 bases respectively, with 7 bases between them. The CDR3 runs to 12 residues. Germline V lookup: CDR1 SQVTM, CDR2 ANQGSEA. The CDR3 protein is CSVEDLANEQFF. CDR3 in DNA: TGCAGCGTTGAAGATCTCGCTAATGAGCAGTTCTTC.

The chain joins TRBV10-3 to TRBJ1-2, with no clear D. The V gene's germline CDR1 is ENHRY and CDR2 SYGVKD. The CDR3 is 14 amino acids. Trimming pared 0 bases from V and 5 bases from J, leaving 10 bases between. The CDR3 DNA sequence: TGTGCCATCAGTGAGTCTTCGAGGGTTTATGGCTACACCTTC. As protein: CAISESSRVYGYTF.

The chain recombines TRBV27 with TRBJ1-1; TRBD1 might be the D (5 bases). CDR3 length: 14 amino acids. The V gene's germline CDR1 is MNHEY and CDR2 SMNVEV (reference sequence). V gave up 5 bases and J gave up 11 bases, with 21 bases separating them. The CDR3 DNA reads TGTGCCAGCAGTGCTCTCCACCTTCAGGGCCCTGCTTTCTTT. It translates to CASSALHLQGPAFF.

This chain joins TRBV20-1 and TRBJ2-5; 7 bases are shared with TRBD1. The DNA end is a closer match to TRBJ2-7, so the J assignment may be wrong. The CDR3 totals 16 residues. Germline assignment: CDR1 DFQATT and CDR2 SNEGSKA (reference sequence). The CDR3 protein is CSARDLWGQGVYEQYF. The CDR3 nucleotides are TGCAGTGCTAGAGACCTATGGGGGCAGGGGGTCTACGAGCAGTACTTC.

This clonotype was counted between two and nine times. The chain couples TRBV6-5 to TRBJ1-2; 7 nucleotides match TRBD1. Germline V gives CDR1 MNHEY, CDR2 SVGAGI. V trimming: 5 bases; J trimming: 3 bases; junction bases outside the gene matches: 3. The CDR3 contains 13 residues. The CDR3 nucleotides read TGTGCCAGCAGTCCACAGGGGCACTATGGCTACACCTTC. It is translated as CASSPQGHYGYTF.

CDR3 sequence (DNA): TGCAGTGTTGACCCGCCGAATTCACCCCTCCACTTT. As protein: CSVDPPNSPLHF. The rearrangement joins TRBV20-1 to TRBJ1-6; the D is unclear. This CDR3 region has 12 residues. Looked up from germline, CDR1 is DFQATT and CDR2 is SNEGSKA (reference sequence). V lost 7 bases, J lost 7 bases, and 11 bases lay in between.

CDR3: CASSWSGGNTEAFF. The CDR3 DNA reads as TGTGCCAGCAGCTGGTCAGGAGGGAACACTGAAGCTTTCTTT. V usage is TRBV3-1 and J usage is TRBJ1-1; D is uncertain. The length of the CDR3 is 14 residues. The V end was cut by 5 bases, the J end by 1 base, with 11 bases between. CDR1 and CDR2 from the germline V gene are LGHDT and YNNKEL (reference sequence). Full variable domain (missing parts from reference TRBV3-1 and TRBJ1-1): DTAVSQTPKYLVTQMGNDKSIKCEQNLGHDTMYWYKQDSKKFLKIMFSYNNKELIINETVPNRFSPKSPDKAHLNLHINSLELGDSAVYFCASSWSGGNTEAFFGQGTRLTVV.

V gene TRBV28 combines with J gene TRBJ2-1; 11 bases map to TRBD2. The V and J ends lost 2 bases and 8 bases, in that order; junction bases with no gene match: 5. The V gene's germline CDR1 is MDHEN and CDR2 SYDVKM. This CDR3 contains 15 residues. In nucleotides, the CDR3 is TGTGCCAGCAGTTTAAGAACTAGCGGGAGCTATGAGCAGTTCTTC. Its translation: CASSLRTSGSYEQFF.

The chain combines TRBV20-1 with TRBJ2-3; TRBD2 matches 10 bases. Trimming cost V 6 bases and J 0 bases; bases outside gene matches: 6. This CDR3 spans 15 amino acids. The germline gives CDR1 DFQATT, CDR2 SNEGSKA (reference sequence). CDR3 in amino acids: CSASLAGASTDTQYF. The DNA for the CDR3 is TGCAGTGCGAGCCTAGCGGGGGCTAGCACAGATACGCAGTATTTT.

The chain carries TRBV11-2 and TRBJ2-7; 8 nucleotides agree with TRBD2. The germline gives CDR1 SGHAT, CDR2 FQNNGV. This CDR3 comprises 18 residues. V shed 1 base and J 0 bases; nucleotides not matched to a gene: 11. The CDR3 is CASSLVGEAGGVSYEQYF. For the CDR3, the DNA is TGTGCCAGCAGCTTAGTAGGGGAGGCGGGGGGTGTCTCCTACGAGCAGTACTTC. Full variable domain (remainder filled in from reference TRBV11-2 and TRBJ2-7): EAGVAQSPRYKIIEKRQSVAFWCNPISGHATLYWYQQILGQGPKLLIQFQNNGVVDDSQLPKDRFSAERLKGVDSTLKIQPAKLEDSAVYLCASSLVGEAGGVSYEQYFGPGTRLTVT.

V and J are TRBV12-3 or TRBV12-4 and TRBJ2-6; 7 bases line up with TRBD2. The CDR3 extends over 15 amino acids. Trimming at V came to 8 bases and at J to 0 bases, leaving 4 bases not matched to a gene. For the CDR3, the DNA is TGTGCCAGCGGGAGGGCCTCCTCTGGGGCCAACGTCCTGACTTTC. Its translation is CASGRASSGANVLTF.

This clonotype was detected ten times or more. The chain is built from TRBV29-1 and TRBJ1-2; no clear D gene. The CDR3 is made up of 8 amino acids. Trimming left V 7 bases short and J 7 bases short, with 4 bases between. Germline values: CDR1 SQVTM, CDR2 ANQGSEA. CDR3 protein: CSAGGYTF. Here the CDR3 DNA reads TGCAGCGCCGGTGGCTACACCTTC.

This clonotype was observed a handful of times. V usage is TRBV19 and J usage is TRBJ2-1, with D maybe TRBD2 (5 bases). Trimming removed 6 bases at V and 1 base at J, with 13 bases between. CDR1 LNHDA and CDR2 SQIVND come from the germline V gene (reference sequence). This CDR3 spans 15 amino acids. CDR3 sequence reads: CASRESGLSYNEQFF. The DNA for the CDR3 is TGTGCCAGTAGAGAATCGGGGTTGTCCTACAATGAGCAGTTCTTC.

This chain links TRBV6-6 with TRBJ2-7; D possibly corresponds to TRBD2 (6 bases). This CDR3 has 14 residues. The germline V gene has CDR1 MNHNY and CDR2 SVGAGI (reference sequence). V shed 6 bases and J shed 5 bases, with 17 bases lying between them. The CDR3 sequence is CASRSGTGDHEQYF. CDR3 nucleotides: TGTGCCAGCAGATCGGGGACGGGGGACCACGAGCAGTACTTC.

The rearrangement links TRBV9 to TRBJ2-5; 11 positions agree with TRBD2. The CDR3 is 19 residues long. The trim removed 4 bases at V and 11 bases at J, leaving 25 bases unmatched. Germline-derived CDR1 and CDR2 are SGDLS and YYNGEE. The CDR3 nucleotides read TGTGCCAGCAGCTACACTCGGACTAGCGGGCAGATGGGTCACAATGAGCAGTACTTC. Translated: CASSYTRTSGQMGHNEQYF.